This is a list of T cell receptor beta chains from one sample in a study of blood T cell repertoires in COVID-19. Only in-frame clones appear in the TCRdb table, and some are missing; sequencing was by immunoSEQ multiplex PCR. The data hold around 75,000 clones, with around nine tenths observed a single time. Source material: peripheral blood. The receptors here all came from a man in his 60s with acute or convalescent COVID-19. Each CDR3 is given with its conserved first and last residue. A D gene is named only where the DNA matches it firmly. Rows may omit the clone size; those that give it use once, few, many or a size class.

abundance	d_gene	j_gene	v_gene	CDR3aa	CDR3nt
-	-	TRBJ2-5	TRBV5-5	CASSLGARGEETQYF	TGTGCCAGCAGTTTAGGGGCCAGGGGAGAAGAGACCCAGTACTTC
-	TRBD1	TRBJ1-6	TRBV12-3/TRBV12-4	CASWDRLGSPLHF	TGTGCCAGCTGGGACAGGCTAGGGTCACCCCTCCACTTT
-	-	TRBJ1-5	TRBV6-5	CASTQGRTVPQPQHF	TGTGCCAGCACCCAGGGGCGGACTGTACCTCAGCCCCAGCATTTT
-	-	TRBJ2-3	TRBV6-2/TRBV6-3	CASSYFGRTDTQYF	TGTGCCAGCAGTTACTTCGGGAGAACAGATACGCAGTATTTT
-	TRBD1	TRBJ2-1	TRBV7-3	CASSKGQGDYNEQFF	TGTGCCAGCAGCAAAGGACAGGGGGACTACAATGAGCAGTTCTTC
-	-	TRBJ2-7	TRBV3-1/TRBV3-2	CASSQSSGSYEQYF	TGTGCCAGCAGCCAATCGAGCGGCAGCTACGAGCAGTACTTC
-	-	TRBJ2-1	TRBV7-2	CASSRTREQFF	TGTGCCAGCAGCAGAACTAGGGAGCAGTTCTTC
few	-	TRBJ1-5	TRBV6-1	CASSEGHSNQPQHF	TGTGCCAGCAGTGAAGGTCATAGCAATCAGCCCCAGCATTTT
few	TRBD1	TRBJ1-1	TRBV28	CASNFPGQMNTEAFF	TGTGCCAGCAACTTCCCGGGACAGATGAACACTGAAGCTTTCTTT
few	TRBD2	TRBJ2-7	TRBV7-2	CASSLVASGPYEQYF	TGTGCCAGCAGCCTAGTGGCTAGCGGCCCCTACGAGCAGTACTTC
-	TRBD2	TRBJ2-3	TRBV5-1	CASSLTLAGTDTQYF	TGCGCCAGCAGCTTGACACTAGCGGGCACAGATACGCAGTATTTT
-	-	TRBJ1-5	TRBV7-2	CASSSAGSSQPQHF	TGTGCCAGCAGCTCAGCGGGCAGTAGTCAGCCCCAGCATTTT
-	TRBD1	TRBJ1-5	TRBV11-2	CASSLAGQGQPQHF	TGTGCCAGCAGCTTAGCGGGACAGGGGCAGCCCCAGCATTTT
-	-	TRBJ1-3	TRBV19	CASSADIPGNTIYF	TGTGCCAGTAGTGCAGATATCCCTGGAAACACCATATATTTT
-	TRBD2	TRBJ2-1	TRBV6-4	CASSVGAGGSNEQFF	TGTGCCAGCAGTGTAGGAGCGGGGGGGTCCAATGAGCAGTTCTTC
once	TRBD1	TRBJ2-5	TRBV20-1	CSASTTGFLETQYF	TGCAGTGCTAGTACGACAGGGTTTTTGGAGACCCAGTACTTC
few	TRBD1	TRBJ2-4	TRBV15	CATQKDRGHRGAKNIQYF	TGTGCCACCCAAAAGGACAGGGGCCATCGGGGAGCCAAAAACATTCAGTACTTC
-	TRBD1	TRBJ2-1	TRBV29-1	CSAQQGAYNEQFF	TGCAGCGCCCAACAGGGGGCCTACAATGAGCAGTTCTTC
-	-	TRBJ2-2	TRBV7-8	CASSLAEWHSGELFF	TGTGCCAGCAGCTTAGCGGAGTGGCATAGCGGGGAGCTGTTTTTT
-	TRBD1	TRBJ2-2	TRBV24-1	CATSDLGTGAPGELFF	TGTGCCACCAGTGACTTGGGGACAGGGGCACCCGGGGAGCTGTTTTTT
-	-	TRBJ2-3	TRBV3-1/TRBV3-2	CASSRAGWGSTDTQYF	TGTGCCAGCAGCCGAGCAGGGTGGGGTAGCACAGATACGCAGTATTTT
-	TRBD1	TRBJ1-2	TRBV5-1	CASSFGDSPNYGYTF	TGCGCCAGCAGCTTCGGGGACAGCCCTAACTATGGCTACACCTTC
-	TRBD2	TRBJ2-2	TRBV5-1	CASSLSLAGVNTGELFF	TGCGCCAGCAGCTTGTCTCTAGCGGGAGTAAACACCGGGGAGCTGTTTTTT
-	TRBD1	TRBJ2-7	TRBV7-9	CASSPGQGGYEQYF	TGTGCCAGCAGCCCGGGACAGGGGGGCTACGAGCAGTACTTC
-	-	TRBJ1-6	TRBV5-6	CASSLARGRENSPLHF	TGTGCCAGCAGCTTGGCCAGGGGCAGGGAGAATTCACCCCTCCACTTT
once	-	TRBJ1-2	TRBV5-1	CARLRHGTNGYTF	TGCGCCAGATTAAGGCACGGGACTAATGGCTACACCTTC
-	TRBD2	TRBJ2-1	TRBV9	CASSVVLAGGPNEQFF	TGTGCCAGCAGCGTAGTGCTAGCGGGGGGGCCTAATGAGCAGTTCTTC
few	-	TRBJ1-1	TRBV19	CASSIVGGQAEAFF	TGTGCCAGTAGTATAGTGGGGGGGCAGGCTGAAGCTTTCTTT
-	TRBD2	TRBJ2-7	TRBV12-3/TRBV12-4	CASRGTTMEQYF	TGTGCCAGCAGGGGGACTACCATGGAGCAGTACTTC
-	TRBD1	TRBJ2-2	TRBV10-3	CAISTTGGDTGELFF	TGTGCCATCAGTACCACAGGGGGTGACACCGGGGAGCTGTTTTTT
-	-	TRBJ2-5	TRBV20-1	CSASLQGETQYF	TGCAGTGCTAGTTTACAGGGCGAGACCCAGTACTTC
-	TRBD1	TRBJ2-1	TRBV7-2	CASSSDRGSYNEQFF	TGTGCCAGCAGCTCCGACAGGGGCTCCTACAATGAGCAGTTCTTC
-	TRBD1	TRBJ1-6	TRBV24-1	CATSDGTGSSPLHF	TGTGCCACCAGTGATGGGACAGGGAGTTCACCCCTCCACTTT
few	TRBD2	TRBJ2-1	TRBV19	CASRGGLADVF	TGTGCCAGTAGAGGGGGACTAGCGGACGTCTTC
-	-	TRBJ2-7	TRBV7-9	CASSPDTYEQYF	TGTGCCAGCAGCCCTGACACCTACGAGCAGTACTTC
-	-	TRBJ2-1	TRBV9	CASSVDTAFSVVNEQFF	TGTGCCAGCAGCGTAGACACAGCCTTTTCTGTGGTCAATGAGCAGTTCTTC
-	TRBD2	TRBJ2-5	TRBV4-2	CASSPGTSGNQETQYF	TGTGCCAGCAGCCCTGGGACTAGCGGGAATCAAGAGACCCAGTACTTC
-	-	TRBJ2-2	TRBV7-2	CASSLVVATLSGELFF	TGTGCCAGCAGCTTAGTTGTCGCTACCTTGTCCGGGGAGCTGTTTTTT
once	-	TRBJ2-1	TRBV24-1	CATSDAGPSSYNEQFF	TGTGCCACCAGTGATGCGGGACCCAGCTCCTACAATGAGCAGTTCTTC
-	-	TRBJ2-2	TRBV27	CASRPGLHTGELFF	TGTGCCAGCAGACCGGGACTGCACACCGGGGAGCTGTTTTTT
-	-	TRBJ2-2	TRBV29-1	CSVRGGLTGELFF	TGCAGCGTTCGGGGAGGACTCACCGGGGAGCTGTTTTTT
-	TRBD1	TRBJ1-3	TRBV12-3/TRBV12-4	CASSRQGFRSIYF	TGTGCCAGCAGCCGACAGGGGTTTAGGTCCATATATTTT
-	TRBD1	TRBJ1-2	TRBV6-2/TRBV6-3	CASSYNRGLGYTF	TGTGCCAGCAGTTACAACAGGGGGCTCGGCTACACCTTC
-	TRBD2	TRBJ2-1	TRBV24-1	CATSVSLAGINEQFF	TGTGCCACCAGTGTAAGCCTAGCGGGAATCAATGAGCAGTTCTTC
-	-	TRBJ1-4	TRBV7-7	CASSLKTGLNEKLFF	TGTGCCAGCAGCTTAAAAACAGGTTTAAATGAAAAACTGTTTTTT
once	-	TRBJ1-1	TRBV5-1	CASSLRSDRLSTEAFF	TGCGCCAGCAGCTTGCGCTCCGACAGGCTATCCACTGAAGCTTTCTTT
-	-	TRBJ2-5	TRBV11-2	CASSPEETQYF	TGTGCCAGCAGCCCCGAAGAGACCCAGTACTTC
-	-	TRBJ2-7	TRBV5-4	CASSLYVRSPYEQYF	TGTGCCAGCAGCTTGTACGTCAGGTCCCCCTACGAGCAGTACTTC
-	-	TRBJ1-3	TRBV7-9	CASSFPGGIGNTIYF	TGTGCCAGCAGCTTCCCGGGGGGCATCGGAAACACCATATATTTT
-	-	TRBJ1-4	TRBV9	CASSVEGWGATNEKLFF	TGTGCCAGCAGCGTCGAAGGATGGGGCGCGACTAATGAAAAACTGTTTTTT
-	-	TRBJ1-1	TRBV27	CASSRGGLEAFF	TGTGCCAGCAGTCGCGGGGGCTTAGAAGCTTTCTTT
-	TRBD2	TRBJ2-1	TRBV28	CASSRTSSYNEQFF	TGTGCCAGCAGTCGGACTAGCAGCTACAATGAGCAGTTCTTC
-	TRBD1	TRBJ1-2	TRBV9	CASSVDRKFTGGINGYTF	TGTGCCAGCAGCGTAGACCGAAAGTTTACAGGGGGCATAAATGGCTACACCTTC
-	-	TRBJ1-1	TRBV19	CASNSLNREAFF	TGTGCCAGTAACTCTCTGAACCGTGAAGCTTTCTTT
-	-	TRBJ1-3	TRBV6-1	CASSDEGVGNTIYF	TGTGCCAGCAGTGATGAGGGGGTCGGAAACACCATATATTTT
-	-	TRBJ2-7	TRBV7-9	CASRAESSYEQYF	TGTGCCAGCCGAGCGGAGAGCTCCTACGAGCAGTACTTC
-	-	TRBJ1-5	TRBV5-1	CASSPGLSQPQHF	TGCGCCAGCAGCCCAGGGTTGAGTCAGCCCCAGCATTTT
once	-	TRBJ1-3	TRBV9	CASSGGHVSGNTIYF	TGTGCCAGCAGCGGAGGACATGTCTCTGGAAACACCATATATTTT
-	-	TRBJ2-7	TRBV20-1	CSASSDSSYEQYF	TGCAGTGCTAGTAGCGATAGCTCCTACGAGCAGTACTTC